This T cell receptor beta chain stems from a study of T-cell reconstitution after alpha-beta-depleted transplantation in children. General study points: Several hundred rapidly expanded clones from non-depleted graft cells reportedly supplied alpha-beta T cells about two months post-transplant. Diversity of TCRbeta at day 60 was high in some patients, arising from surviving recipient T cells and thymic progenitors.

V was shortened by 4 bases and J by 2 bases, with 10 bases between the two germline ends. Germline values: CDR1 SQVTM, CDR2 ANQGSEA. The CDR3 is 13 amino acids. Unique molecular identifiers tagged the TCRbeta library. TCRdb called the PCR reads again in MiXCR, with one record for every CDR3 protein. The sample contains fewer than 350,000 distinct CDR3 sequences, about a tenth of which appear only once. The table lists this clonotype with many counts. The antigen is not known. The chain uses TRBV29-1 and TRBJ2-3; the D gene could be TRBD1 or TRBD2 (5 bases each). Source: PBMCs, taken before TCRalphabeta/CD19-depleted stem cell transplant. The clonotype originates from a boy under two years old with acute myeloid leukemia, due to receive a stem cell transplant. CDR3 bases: TGCAGCGTTGCGGGACGAACCACAGATACGCAGTATTTT. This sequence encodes CSVAGRTTDTQYF.